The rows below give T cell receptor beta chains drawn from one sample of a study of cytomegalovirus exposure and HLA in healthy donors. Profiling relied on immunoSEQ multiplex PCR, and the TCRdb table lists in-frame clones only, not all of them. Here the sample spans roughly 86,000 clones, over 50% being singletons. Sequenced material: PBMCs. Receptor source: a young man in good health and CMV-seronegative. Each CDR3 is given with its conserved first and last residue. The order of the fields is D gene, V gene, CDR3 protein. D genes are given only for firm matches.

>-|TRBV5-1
CASSLSGAEGYTF
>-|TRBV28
CASSAIDRMNTEAFF
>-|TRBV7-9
CASSPRDSAYEQYF
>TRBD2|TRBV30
CAWTSGSYEQYF
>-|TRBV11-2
CASSPDIFYEQYF
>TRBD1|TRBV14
CASSQGQGINQPQHF
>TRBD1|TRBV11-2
CASSHTQGSGNTIYF
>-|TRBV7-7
CASSQHPRWPGTQYF
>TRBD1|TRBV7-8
CASSLRDRGGPEQYF
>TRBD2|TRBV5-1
CASSLGLAGGPFSAGELFF
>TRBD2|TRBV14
CASSLGILSGGTYEQYF
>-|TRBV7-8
CASSLESRQSYEQYF
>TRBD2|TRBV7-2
CASSSRTSRFDEQYF
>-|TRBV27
CASSLGRNYEQYF